The 3 T cell receptor beta chains below were found in one sample sequenced in a study of early T cells in non-severe SARS-CoV-2 infection. TCRdb reanalysed the 5' RACE reads using MiXCR and keeps one entry per CDR3 protein. The table lists under 65,000 distinct CDR3 sequences, 9.5% to 15% of them singletons. The material sequenced was whole blood. The receptors stem from an adult who was a healthcare worker with PCR-confirmed SARS-CoV-2 infection or an uninfected control (not recorded which).

This clonotype was counted at least ten times. The rearrangement uses TRBV12-3 or TRBV12-4 and TRBJ1-6, with D perhaps matching TRBD1 (5 bases). This CDR3 has 14 residues. The V end was cut by 3 bases, the J end by 6 bases, with 9 bases between. CDR3 nucleotide sequence: TGTGCCAGCAGTTTCCAGGGCGGTAATTCACCCCTCCACTTT. Encoded protein: CASSFQGGNSPLHF.

The table lists this clonotype with many counts. The genes are TRBV9 and TRBJ2-7; TRBD1 or TRBD2 may be the D gene (6 bases each). From germline, CDR1 is SGDLS and CDR2 YYNGEE. The CDR3 has 13 amino acids. With 3 bases removed from V and 7 bases from J, the gap between germline ends came to 14 bases. CDR3 bases: TGTGCCAGCAGCGGGGGGCGTGCGGGAGAGCAGTACTTC. It translates to CASSGGRAGEQYF. The whole variable domain, remainder taken from reference TRBV9 and TRBJ2-7, is DSGVTQTPKHLITATGQRVTLRCSPRSGDLSVYWYQQSLDQGLQFLIQYYNGEERAKGNILERFSAQQFPDLHSELNLSSLELGDSALYFCASSGGRAGEQYFGPGTRLTVT.

The chain is built from TRBV21-1 and TRBJ2-7. TRBV21-1 is shown as a pseudogene. The CDR3 extends over 13 amino acids. CDR3 sequence (DNA): TGTGCCAGCAGCAGCGTGAGTGCCTACGAGCAGTACTTC. Amino acid sequence: CASSSVSAYEQYF.